Listed here are 22 T cell receptor beta chains from one sample, sequenced in a study of T cells in Graves' hyperthyroidism and ophthalmopathy. RNA transcripts gave rise to amplified TCR beta CDR3 regions. First-round RT-PCR targeting the TCR CDR3 was performed with the HTBI primer set. TCRdb processed the multiplex PCR reads anew with MiXCR; each CDR3 protein has one entry. Found here are 490,000 or so distinct CDR3 sequences, just under 20% of them singletons; the top ten hold 47%. The sequenced sample was blood. These receptors came from a man aged 35 to 55 with Graves' ophthalmopathy.

This clonotype was observed many times. This sequence joins TRBV20-1 and TRBJ2-5; D not resolved. Trimming left V 8 bases short and J 5 bases short, with 9 bases between. Germline V lookup: CDR1 DFQATT, CDR2 SNEGSKA (reference sequence). The CDR3 sequence is 10 residues long. CDR3 sequence reads: CSTRRETQYF. The CDR3 DNA sequence: TGCAGTACCAGAAGGGAGACCCAGTACTTC.

The chain recombines TRBV20-1 with TRBJ2-7; 15 bases are shared with TRBD2. Germline V gene sequence: CDR1 DFQATT, CDR2 SNEGSKA (reference sequence). V lost 4 bases to trimming and J lost 0 bases; unmatched junction nucleotides: 13. CDR3 length equals 19 residues. The CDR3 loop is CSAIPGTSGRTLSSYEQYF. CDR3 coding DNA: TGCAGTGCTATACCCGGGACTAGCGGGAGGACGCTGAGCTCCTACGAGCAGTACTTC.

This chain joins TRBV19 and TRBJ2-1; either TRBD1 or TRBD2 may fit D (6 bases each). Trimming left V 2 bases short and J 7 bases short, with 18 bases between. CDR1 is LNHDA, CDR2 SQIVND, per germline (reference sequence). The CDR3 loop spans 16 amino acids. For the CDR3, the DNA is TGTGCCAGTAGTATAAGGGCAGGGAGGAGGGGGAATGAGCAGTTCTTC. Translated: CASSIRAGRRGNEQFF.

The chain uses TRBV18 and TRBJ2-2; D assignment may be TRBD1 or TRBD2 (5 bases each). The V gene's germline CDR1 is KGHSH and CDR2 LQKENI. Trimming shortened V by 8 bases and J by 4 bases, and 14 bases separated the two germline ends. There are 14 residues in the CDR3. The CDR3 nucleotides read TGTGCCAGCACCAGGGCCCGGGGCACCGGGGAGCTGTTTTTT. It yields the protein CASTRARGTGELFF.

This clonotype was seen ten or more times. The chain employs TRBV28 and TRBJ2-7; 11 bases map to TRBD2. The germline V gene encodes CDR1 MDHEN and CDR2 SYDVKM. The CDR3 contains 14 residues. Trimming at V came to 2 bases and at J to 5 bases, leaving 2 bases not matched to a gene. The CDR3 loop is CASSLLAGGDEQYF. The CDR3 nucleotides are TGTGCCAGCAGTTTACTAGCGGGAGGAGACGAGCAGTACTTC.

This clonotype was counted ten times or more. CDR3 loop: CASSLKETQYF. As DNA, the CDR3 is TGTGCCAGCAGTTTAAAAGAGACCCAGTACTTC. V usage is TRBV12-3 or TRBV12-4 and J usage is TRBJ2-5, with D hard to call. This CDR3 spans 11 amino acids. V gave up 2 bases and J gave up 3 bases, with 1 base separating them.

This chain links TRBV4-2 with TRBJ2-3, with D possibly called TRBD1 or TRBD2 (5 bases each). This CDR3 has 15 residues. Between the trimmed V and J ends, which lost 2 bases and 5 bases, there was a span of 14 bases. Germline V gene lookup returns CDR1 LGHNA and CDR2 YNFKEQ. CDR3: CASSQLQGGGDTQYF. As DNA, the CDR3 is TGTGCCAGCAGCCAACTTCAGGGTGGGGGAGATACGCAGTATTTT.

This rearrangement joins TRBV7-8 to TRBJ2-2; the D gene could be TRBD1 or TRBD2 (6 bases each). The V end was cut by 6 bases, the J end by 5 bases, with 16 bases between. The CDR3 has 15 amino acids. CDR1 is SGHVS, CDR2 FQNEAQ, per germline. The CDR3 region is CASSFWGAGTGELFF. CDR3 sequence (DNA): TGTGCCAGCAGTTTTTGGGGGGCGGGGACCGGGGAGCTGTTTTTT.

Notes on this clonotype: The CDR3 end shows no conserved phenylalanine or tryptophan, and so a read error is likely. The chain is built from TRBV27 and TRBJ2-3, with 7 bases that match TRBD2. After removal of 2 bases from V and 1 base from J, the junction contained 3 bases not matched to a gene. The V gene's germline CDR1 is MNHEY and CDR2 SMNVEV (reference sequence). CDR3 length: 15 residues. The CDR3 bases are TGTGCCAGCAGTTTAGGGGCGGGAGGCACAGATACGCAGTATCTT. Translation: CASSLGAGGTDTQYL.

V is TRBV7-2 and J is TRBJ1-5; D is unresolved. This CDR3 is built from 15 residues. Germline CDR1 reads SGHTA; CDR2 reads FQGNSA. V gave up 1 base and J gave up 4 bases, with 11 bases separating them. The CDR3 sequence: CASSLGGGINQPQHF. The DNA for the CDR3 is TGTGCCAGCAGCTTAGGAGGAGGGATTAATCAGCCCCAGCATTTT.

The chain's CDR3 is CAIMRDGLNTEAFF. CDR3 DNA: TGTGCCATCATGAGGGACGGCCTGAACACTGAAGCTTTCTTT. The V gene is TRBV10-3, the J gene TRBJ1-1; a possible D gene is TRBD1 (5 bases). V lost 7 bases and J lost 0, with 12 bases in between. Germline CDR1 is ENHRY and CDR2 is SYGVKD. This CDR3 spans 14 amino acids.

The chain employs TRBV6-1 and TRBJ1-1; D remains unclear. V lost 11 bases, J lost 4 bases, and 14 bases lay in between. In germline, CDR1 is MNHNS, CDR2 SASEGT. The CDR3 covers 12 residues. CDR3 amino acids: CASRSGSTEAFF. The CDR3 DNA sequence: TGTGCCTCCAGATCCGGTAGCACTGAAGCTTTCTTT.

This clonotype was observed a handful of times. V and J are TRBV6-1 and TRBJ2-2; 7 bases fit TRBD2. CDR3 length equals 15 residues. Unmatched junction bases numbered 8, after V lost 9 bases and J lost 1 base. The V gene's germline CDR1 is MNHNS and CDR2 SASEGT. The CDR3 loop reads CASSWGGGNTGELFF. The CDR3 DNA reads as TGTGCCAGTAGTTGGGGCGGGGGGAACACCGGGGAGCTGTTTTTT.

The chain is built from TRBV20-1 and TRBJ1-5; 7 bases match TRBD1. J was trimmed by 3 bases and V by 6 bases; bases with no gene match: 8. Germline V gene sequence: CDR1 DFQATT, CDR2 SNEGSKA (reference sequence). There are 14 residues in the CDR3. The CDR3 region is CSAPRRGLNQPQHF. The CDR3 bases are TGCAGTGCCCCGAGGAGGGGGCTCAATCAGCCCCAGCATTTT.

Ten or more counts support this clonotype. V and J are TRBV5-1 and TRBJ2-3; D may be TRBD1 (5 bases). CDR1 and CDR2 (germline): SGHRS, YFSETQ. The CDR3 spans 15 residues. The V end lost 1 base, the J end lost 2 bases, and 11 bases lay between the germline ends. CDR3 sequence (DNA): TGCGCCAGCAGCTTGCCGCAGGGCCTCACAGATACGCAGTATTTT. This encodes CASSLPQGLTDTQYF.

The J gene is TRBJ2-5, the V gene TRBV10-2; D is ambiguous. Trimming stripped 6 bases from V and 4 bases from J, with 12 bases between. This CDR3 has 13 residues. The germline V gene has CDR1 WSHSY and CDR2 SAAADI. The CDR3 is CASSPGPVETQYF. The CDR3 DNA reads TGCGCCAGCAGCCCCGGGCCCGTAGAGACCCAGTACTTC.

This clonotype was counted at least ten times. The rearrangement links TRBV20-1 to TRBJ1-1; D uncertain. Germline CDR1 DFQATT, CDR2 SNEGSKA (reference sequence). There are 12 residues in the CDR3. The V end lost 4 bases, the J end lost 3 bases, and 9 bases lay between the germline ends. The CDR3 loop is CSAIGRDTEAFF. The CDR3 DNA sequence: TGCAGTGCTATAGGTCGGGACACTGAAGCTTTCTTT.

This chain uses TRBV7-2 with TRBJ2-7; 11 nucleotides match TRBD2. Germline trimming cut 4 bases from V and 2 bases from J; bases unmatched to any gene: 13. Germline V gene sequence: CDR1 SGHTA, CDR2 FQGNSA. There are 18 residues in the CDR3. CDR3 in DNA: TGTGCCAGCAGCTCGTCCTTTGGGACTAGCGGCCAAGCCTACGAGCAGTACTTC. Its translation is CASSSSFGTSGQAYEQYF.

In this sample, this clonotype turned up a few times. The junction shows a germline mismatch at one end, possibly a read error. The chain uses TRBV12-3 or TRBV12-4 and TRBJ1-1; no firm D call. The CDR3 runs to 12 residues. The CDR3 DNA reads TGTGCCAGCAGTATAGCTAACACTGAAGCTTTCTTT. This codes for CASSIANTEAFF.

This clonotype was recorded at least ten times. The chain has TRBV20-1 and TRBJ2-6; 7 bases line up with TRBD1. V shed 4 bases and J 2 bases; nucleotides not matched to a gene: 2. Per germline, CDR1 DFQATT and CDR2 SNEGSKA (reference sequence). This CDR3 is built from 14 residues. CDR3 nucleotide sequence: TGCAGTGCTAACACAGGGGCTGGGGCCAACGTCCTGACTTTC. It encodes CSANTGAGANVLTF.

The V gene is TRBV14, the J gene TRBJ2-4, with TRBD1 as a possible D gene (6 bases). The CDR3 is 15 residues long. Trimming took 1 base from V and 6 from J, leaving 13 bases between them. CDR1 and CDR2 (germline): SGHDN, FVKESK. CDR3 residues: CASSQGPGALNIQYF. CDR3 coding DNA: TGTGCCAGCAGCCAAGGCCCAGGGGCACTAAACATTCAGTACTTC.

The chain has TRBV19 and TRBJ2-2; no definite D call. V was clipped by 2 bases and J by 4 bases, with 11 bases between them. The CDR3 is made up of 15 amino acids. Germline CDR1 reads LNHDA; CDR2 reads SQIVND (reference sequence). CDR3 sequence (DNA): TGTGCCAGTAGTATAAACGGCCCGGGCACCGGGGAGCTGTTTTTT. Its translation is CASSINGPGTGELFF.